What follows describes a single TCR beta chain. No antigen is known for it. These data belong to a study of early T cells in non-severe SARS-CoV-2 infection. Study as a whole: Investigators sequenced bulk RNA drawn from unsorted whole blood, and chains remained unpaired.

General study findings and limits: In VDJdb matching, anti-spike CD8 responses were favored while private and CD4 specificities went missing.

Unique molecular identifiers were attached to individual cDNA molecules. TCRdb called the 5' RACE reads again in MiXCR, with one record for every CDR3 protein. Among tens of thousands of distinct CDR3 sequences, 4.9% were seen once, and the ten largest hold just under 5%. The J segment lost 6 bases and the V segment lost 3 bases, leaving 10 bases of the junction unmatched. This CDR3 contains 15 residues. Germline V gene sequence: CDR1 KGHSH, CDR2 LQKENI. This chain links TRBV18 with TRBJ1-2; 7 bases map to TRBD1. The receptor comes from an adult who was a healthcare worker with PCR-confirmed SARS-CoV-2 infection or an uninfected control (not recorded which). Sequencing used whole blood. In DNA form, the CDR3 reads TGTGCCAGCTCACCCCCGGACAGGTACCGCGATGGCTACACCTTC. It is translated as CASSPPDRYRDGYTF.